The 23 T cell receptor beta chains listed next were all sequenced from one sample in a study of patients and donors after allogeneic stem cell transplantation. TCRdb reanalysed the RT-PCR reads using MiXCR and keeps one entry per CDR3 protein. Of about a million distinct CDR3 sequences in the sample, more than 15% were seen once. The specimen was blood, either unsorted or a sorted T cell fraction (not recorded which). The receptors derive from a human donor who was either an allogeneic HSCT recipient or a stem cell or donor lymphocyte infusion donor (not recorded which). It is not recorded whose cells these are; they may come from a transplant donor.

This chain links TRBV20-1 with TRBJ2-7; tentatively, D is TRBD1 (6 bases). The CDR3 runs 14 residues. Germline V CDR1 and CDR2: DFQATT, SNEGSKA (reference sequence). V lost 0 bases and J lost 4, with 13 bases in between. The CDR3 sequence is CSARDGDNHYEQYF. CDR3 nucleotide sequence: TGCAGTGCTAGAGATGGGGACAACCATTACGAGCAGTACTTC.

The J gene is TRBJ2-3, the V gene TRBV5-1; D remains unclear. Germline lookup yields CDR1 SGHRS and CDR2 YFSETQ. Trimming cost V 4 bases and J 6 bases, with 21 bases left between them. The CDR3 has 16 residues. CDR3 bases: TGCGCCAGCAGCCCTCTCCCCGAAAAAAACGGTGATACGCAGTATTTT. Protein product: CASSPLPEKNGDTQYF.

The rearrangement joins TRBV6-1 to TRBJ2-3, with TRBD2 as a possible D gene (6 bases). The V gene's germline CDR1 is MNHNS and CDR2 SASEGT. Trimming removed 6 bases at V and 4 bases at J, with 17 bases between. This CDR3 contains 15 residues. The CDR3 nucleotides read TGTGCCAGCAGGTCGTGGACTATCGGGGCAGATACGCAGTATTTT. This encodes CASRSWTIGADTQYF.

This chain links TRBV6-5 with TRBJ1-1; maybe TRBD1 (5 bases). CDR1 and CDR2 from the germline V gene are MNHEY and SVGAGI. Trimming took off 2 bases at V and 6 bases at J, with 13 bases between the two ends. This CDR3 comprises 14 residues. The CDR3 DNA sequence: TGTGCCAGCAGTTACAGAGGGGAAGTGTCTGAAGCTTTCTTT. The encoded protein is CASSYRGEVSEAFF.

A few counts support this clonotype. The rearrangement joins TRBV7-9 to TRBJ2-3; 13 bases are a match to TRBD2. The junction had 3 bases not matched to a gene; V was cut back by 5 bases and J by 1 base. The CDR3 sequence is 16 residues long. Looked up from germline, CDR1 is SEHNR and CDR2 is FQNEAQ (reference sequence). CDR3 in amino acids: CASSRGTSGGTDTQYF. CDR3 DNA: TGTGCCAGCAGCCGTGGGACTAGCGGGGGCACAGATACGCAGTATTTT. Full variable domain (missing parts from reference TRBV7-9 and TRBJ2-3): DTGVSQNPRHKITKRGQNVTFRCDPISEHNRLYWYRQTLGQGPEFLTYFQNEAQLEKSRLLSDRFSAERPKGSFSTLEIQRTEQGDSAMYLCASSRGTSGGTDTQYFGPGTRLTVL.

This clonotype was counted only a few times. The chain couples TRBV9 to TRBJ2-7, with D unresolved. CDR1 SGDLS and CDR2 YYNGEE come from the germline V gene. This CDR3 contains 14 residues. The V end was cut by 0 bases, the J end by 2 bases, with 9 bases between. The CDR3 DNA reads as TGTGCCAGCAGCGTAGATCGCAGCGCCTACGAGCAGTACTTC. Translated, it gives CASSVDRSAYEQYF.

The gene calls are TRBV11-2 and TRBJ1-5, with D possibly matching TRBD1 (6 bases). The CDR3 has 16 residues. Germline assignment: CDR1 SGHAT and CDR2 FQNNGV. V lost 5 bases to trimming and J lost 5 bases, with 19 bases between them. The CDR3 is CASSPVGGFGDQPQHF. For the CDR3, the DNA is TGTGCCAGCAGCCCAGTAGGGGGGTTTGGAGATCAGCCCCAGCATTTT.

This clonotype was found a few times. The chain recombines TRBV29-1 with TRBJ2-1; the match to TRBD1 covers 8 bases. Germline V gene data show CDR1 as SQVTM and CDR2 as ANQGSEA. The trim removed 5 bases at V and 6 bases at J, leaving 3 bases unmatched. The CDR3 loop spans 12 amino acids. CDR3 region: CSVQTGVNEQFF. The CDR3 region has the DNA TGCAGCGTTCAGACAGGGGTCAATGAGCAGTTCTTC.

This clonotype was seen a few times. The rearrangement links TRBV20-1 to TRBJ2-1; D may be TRBD1 (5 bases). Germline CDR1 and CDR2: DFQATT and SNEGSKA (reference sequence). V shed 7 bases and J shed 0 bases, with 13 bases lying between them. There are 14 residues in the CDR3. The CDR3 loop reads CSVQAPFSYNEQFF. The CDR3 nucleotides read TGCAGTGTACAGGCCCCCTTCTCCTACAATGAGCAGTTCTTC.

The chain couples TRBV5-1 to TRBJ2-1; a weak D match, TRBD2 (5 bases). Germline V gene data show CDR1 as SGHRS and CDR2 as YFSETQ. The V and J ends lost 0 bases and 6 bases respectively, with 13 bases between them. The CDR3 is made up of 15 amino acids. CDR3 DNA sequence: TGCGCCAGCAGCTTGGGGTCTAGCAACGTCAATGAGCAGTTCTTC. Protein sequence: CASSLGSSNVNEQFF.

A few counts support this clonotype. The chain employs TRBV5-1 and TRBJ1-1; D gene unclear. Germline V gene data show CDR1 as SGHRS and CDR2 as YFSETQ. CDR3 length: 14 amino acids. Trimming left V 1 base short and J 2 bases short, with 9 bases between. The CDR3, as DNA: TGCGCCAGCAGCTTGATCGGGGTTAACACTGAAGCTTTCTTT. This encodes CASSLIGVNTEAFF.

This clonotype was detected ten times or more. This rearrangement joins TRBV12-3 or TRBV12-4 to TRBJ2-3; 13 bases align to TRBD2. This CDR3 spans 16 amino acids. V gave up 1 base and J gave up 7 bases; unmatched junction bases: 5. For the CDR3, the DNA is TGTGCCAGCAGTTTAGGGACTAGCGGGAGAGGGAATACGCAGTATTTT. Encoded protein: CASSLGTSGRGNTQYF.

The rearrangement uses TRBV4-3 and TRBJ1-1; D unclear. CDR1 is LGHNA and CDR2 is YSLEER in the germline V gene. Deletions cut 4 bases from V and 1 base from J, with 13 bases between. This CDR3 comprises 15 residues. CDR3: CASSPYQAGNTEAFF. As DNA, the CDR3 is TGCGCCAGCAGCCCGTACCAGGCGGGGAACACTGAAGCTTTCTTT.

The chain employs TRBV7-2 and TRBJ1-1; D perhaps matches TRBD1 (6 bases). Looked up from germline, CDR1 is SGHTA and CDR2 is FQGNSA. The CDR3 sequence is 13 residues long. Trimming removed 4 bases at V and 8 bases at J, with 14 bases between. This chain's CDR3 is CASSSPAGVEAFF. The CDR3 DNA reads TGTGCCAGCAGCTCGCCCGCAGGGGTAGAAGCTTTCTTT.

The V and J genes are TRBV7-2 and TRBJ2-5; D is possibly TRBD1 (6 bases). This CDR3 has 16 residues. The germline V gene encodes CDR1 SGHTA and CDR2 FQGNSA. Trimming took 5 bases from V and 4 from J, leaving 20 bases between them. CDR3 in amino acids: CASSPGGGWFGETQYF. The CDR3 bases are TGTGCCAGCAGCCCCGGTGGGGGCTGGTTCGGAGAGACCCAGTACTTC.

This clonotype came up a few times. The chain uses TRBV2 and TRBJ2-5; a weak D match, TRBD2 (5 bases). The CDR3 sequence is 11 residues long. Germline CDR1 SNHLY, CDR2 FYNNEI. Trimming left V 11 bases short and J 3 bases short, with 10 bases between. The CDR3 protein is CALALEETQYF. CDR3 DNA: TGTGCCCTAGCATTGGAAGAGACCCAGTACTTC.

The chain combines TRBV6-5 with TRBJ2-2; 8 nucleotides match TRBD1. CDR1 is MNHEY and CDR2 is SVGAGI in the germline V gene. The CDR3 runs to 15 residues. The J segment lost 6 bases and the V segment lost 2 bases, leaving 5 bases of the junction unmatched. CDR3 in amino acids: CASSYNTQGAGELFF. CDR3 DNA sequence: TGTGCCAGCAGTTACAACACACAGGGGGCCGGGGAGCTGTTTTTT.

In its sample, this clonotype was seen a few times. V is TRBV11-2 and J is TRBJ2-6; D is possibly TRBD1 or TRBD2 (5 bases each). The CDR3 is 18 amino acids. Trimming removed 7 bases at V and 3 bases at J, with 22 bases between. Germline V gene lookup returns CDR1 SGHAT and CDR2 FQNNGV. The CDR3 protein is CASTPPLGGEVGANVLTF. As DNA, the CDR3 is TGTGCCAGCACTCCTCCGCTTGGGGGAGAAGTTGGGGCCAACGTCCTGACTTTC.

This clonotype has only a few counts. The chain has TRBV15 and TRBJ2-1; TRBD2 aligns across 7 bases. J was trimmed by 7 bases and V by 3 bases; bases with no gene match: 9. The CDR3 runs 15 residues. CDR1 is LNHNV, CDR2 YYDKDF, per germline (reference sequence). CDR3 nucleotide sequence: TGTGCCACCAGCAGGGACGGCGGGAGAGGAAATGAGCAGTTCTTC. Its translation: CATSRDGGRGNEQFF.

This clonotype was seen ten or more times. The rearrangement joins TRBV5-1 to TRBJ2-7; 8 bases line up with TRBD2. Germline V gene sequence: CDR1 SGHRS, CDR2 YFSETQ. The ends lost 3 bases at V and 3 bases at J; junction bases unmatched: 8. This CDR3 spans 15 amino acids. CDR3 sequence reads: CASSSGGGGSYEQYF. The CDR3 coding sequence is TGCGCCAGCAGCTCCGGGGGGGGAGGAAGCTACGAGCAGTACTTC.

The chain combines TRBV20-1 with TRBJ2-1; the D gene is possibly TRBD2 (6 bases). V was clipped by 5 bases and J by 10 bases, with 27 bases between them. The CDR3 is 16 amino acids. Germline CDR1 reads DFQATT; CDR2 reads SNEGSKA (reference sequence). The CDR3 protein is CSASRSISGYQGEQFF. CDR3 DNA sequence: TGCAGTGCTTCCAGATCAATTAGCGGCTACCAAGGGGAGCAGTTCTTC.

The table lists this clonotype with a few counts. This chain joins TRBV6-1 and TRBJ2-5, with D perhaps TRBD2 (5 bases). Looked up from germline, CDR1 is MNHNS and CDR2 is SASEGT. V shed 4 bases and J shed 7 bases, with 19 bases lying between them. The CDR3 is made up of 15 amino acids. The DNA for the CDR3 is TGTGCCAGCAGTGGTACCCCAATCGAGGGCGCGACCCAGTACTTC. Translating gives CASSGTPIEGATQYF.

This clonotype appeared a single time. The chain joins TRBV15 to TRBJ1-1; D not resolved. Germline values: CDR1 LNHNV, CDR2 YYDKDF (reference sequence). There are 13 residues in the CDR3. Trimming shortened V by 8 bases and J by 1 base, and 11 bases separated the two germline ends. The DNA of the CDR3 is TGTGCCACCGCGCGGCGGGGGAACACTGAAGCTTTCTTT. Amino acid sequence: CATARRGNTEAFF.